This T cell receptor beta chain originates from a study of CD8 T cells in ankylosing spondylitis. Study conclusions and caveats: Matched synovial fluid from ankylosing spondylitis patients was reported to be enriched for disease-linked clones. In ankylosing spondylitis blood, a motif of roughly 8 highly homologous TCR beta variants appeared characteristic. Before this, some motif variants had been reported in reactive arthritis synovial fluid and blood. Disease-linked clones bore a CD8+ phenotype, appearing relatively rarely in peripheral blood.

This CDR3 is 13 amino acids long. The junction had 4 bases not matched to a gene; V was cut back by 8 bases and J by 5 bases. Germline assignment: CDR1 SQVTM and CDR2 ANQGSEA. On this clonotype itself: The antigen is undetermined.

The authors made TCR beta libraries by quantitative 5'-RACE with molecular barcodes. TCRdb re-analysed the 5' RACE reads in MiXCR, keeping a single row per CDR3 protein. The sample lists about 750,000 distinct CDR3 sequences, under 20% occurring once. V gene TRBV29-1 combines with J gene TRBJ2-1, with 12 bases lining up with TRBD2. Material for sequencing was blood, either unsorted or a sorted T cell fraction (not recorded which). The TCR originated in a male donor with ankylosing spondylitis. For the CDR3, the DNA is TGCAGCTCTACTAGCGGGAGGAACAATGAGCAGTTCTTC. Its protein product is CSSTSGRNNEQFF.